Shown below are 20 T cell receptor beta chains from a single sample sequenced in a study of blood T cell repertoires in COVID-19. Sequenced by immunoSEQ multiplex PCR; TCRdb stores in-frame clones only, minus some. Here the sample spans about 82,000 clones, 80% being singletons. The sample was peripheral blood. The source is a woman aged 40-49 years with active or convalescent COVID-19.

This chain connects TRBV7-2 to TRBJ2-7; D uncertain. Germline-derived CDR1 and CDR2 are SGHTA and FQGNSA. This CDR3 comprises 12 residues. Trimming took off 5 bases at V and 6 bases at J, with 11 bases between the two ends. The CDR3: CASSPTYREQYF. The CDR3 nucleotides read TGTGCCAGCAGCCCTACTTACCGCGAGCAGTACTTC.

By share of the sample, this clone is medium-sized (0.01 to 0.1%). V is TRBV27 and J is TRBJ2-7; 15 bases agree with TRBD2. CDR1 MNHEY and CDR2 SMNVEV come from the germline V gene (reference sequence). There are 15 residues in the CDR3. J was trimmed by 4 bases and V by 6 bases; bases with no gene match: 4. CDR3 sequence (DNA): TGTGCCAGCAGGGGGACTAGCGGGAGGAGGTACGAGCAGTACTTC. Amino acid sequence: CASRGTSGRRYEQYF.

This clone was detected only a few times. The V call is TRBV18, the J call TRBJ2-3; D unclear. Germline V lookup: CDR1 KGHSH, CDR2 LQKENI. V was pared by 3 bases and J by 1 base, with 8 bases between. The CDR3 runs 14 residues. CDR3 DNA sequence: TGTGCCAGCTCACCCTCGTCCCGCACAGATACGCAGTATTTT. Protein sequence: CASSPSSRTDTQYF.

This clone was found a few times. The J gene is TRBJ1-1, the V gene TRBV3-1 (or the pseudogene TRBV3-2); TRBD1 is a possible D gene (6 bases). V was cut by 1 base and J by 4 bases, with 13 bases left in between. CDR1 and CDR2 from the germline V gene are LGHDT and YNNKEL (reference sequence). The CDR3 sequence is 15 residues long. Written as DNA, the CDR3 is TGTGCCAGCAGCCAAGGGGGGGGCAAGGGCACTGAAGCTTTCTTT. Translating gives CASSQGGGKGTEAFF.

V gene TRBV6-4 combines with J gene TRBJ1-1, with 10 bases lining up with TRBD1. The CDR3 is 16 residues long. The V gene's germline CDR1 is MRHNA and CDR2 SNTAGT. V shed 2 bases and J 4 bases; nucleotides not matched to a gene: 7. Here the CDR3 reads CASSDPTGGRVTEAFF. CDR3 sequence (DNA): TGTGCCAGCAGTGACCCGACAGGGGGCCGTGTCACTGAAGCTTTCTTT.

The chain uses TRBV28 and TRBJ1-2; D unclear. Trimming removed 3 bases at V and 4 bases at J, with 9 bases between. The V gene's germline CDR1 is MDHEN and CDR2 SYDVKM. The CDR3 length is 13 residues. The CDR3 is CASSLLSAYGYTF. CDR3 coding DNA: TGTGCCAGCAGTTTGTTAAGCGCCTATGGCTACACCTTC.

The chain has TRBV30 and TRBJ1-2; D may be TRBD1 (6 bases). Germline CDR1 is GTSNPN and CDR2 is SVGIG (reference sequence). This CDR3 spans 13 amino acids. V was trimmed by 4 bases and J by 6 bases, leaving 15 bases between them. CDR3 sequence reads: CAWNWGGADGYTF. The CDR3 DNA sequence: TGTGCCTGGAATTGGGGGGGCGCGGATGGCTACACCTTC. Looking up the rest from reference TRBV30 and TRBJ1-2 gives the full variable domain: SQTIHQWPATLVQPVGSPLSLECTVEGTSNPNLYWYRQAAGRGLQLLFYSVGIGQISSEVPQNLSASRPQDRQFILSSKKLLLSDSGFYLCAWNWGGADGYTFGSGTRLTVV.

V usage is TRBV11-2 and J usage is TRBJ2-1; D remains ambiguous. The CDR3 has 14 amino acids. V dropped 0 bases and J dropped 7 bases, with 10 bases sitting between them. Germline loops: CDR1 SGHAT, CDR2 FQNNGV. The CDR3 DNA follows: TGTGCCAGCAGCTTAGATCTCCTCTTGAATGAGCAGTTCTTC. Translated: CASSLDLLLNEQFF. Based on the CDR3 plus reference TRBV11-2 and TRBJ2-1, the full variable domain is EAGVAQSPRYKIIEKRQSVAFWCNPISGHATLYWYQQILGQGPKLLIQFQNNGVVDDSQLPKDRFSAERLKGVDSTLKIQPAKLEDSAVYLCASSLDLLLNEQFFGPGTRLTVL.

This chain uses TRBV7-9 with TRBJ1-1; 7 bases are a match to TRBD1. Trimming removed 2 bases from V and 3 bases from J; junction bases left unmatched: 0. Germline lookup yields CDR1 SEHNR and CDR2 FQNEAQ (reference sequence). This CDR3 is 13 amino acids long. For the CDR3, the DNA is TGTGCCAGCAGCTTACAGGGGGACACTGAAGCTTTCTTT. It encodes CASSLQGDTEAFF.

The chain combines TRBV7-2 with TRBJ2-7, with 8 bases fitting TRBD1. From germline, CDR1 is SGHTA and CDR2 FQGNSA. The CDR3 is 14 amino acids. Germline trimming cut 5 bases from V and 4 bases from J; bases unmatched to any gene: 7. CDR3 sequence reads: CASSRTGWGYEQYF. CDR3 bases: TGTGCCAGCAGCCGGACAGGGTGGGGTTACGAGCAGTACTTC.

The chain combines TRBV12-3 or TRBV12-4 with TRBJ2-7; 10 bases agree with TRBD1. The CDR3 is 13 residues long. V was pared by 7 bases and J by 4 bases, with 4 bases of the junction left unmatched. The DNA of the CDR3 is TGTGCCAGCACCCTGGACAGGGGGTACGAGCAGTACTTC. It codes for CASTLDRGYEQYF.

V and J are TRBV2 and TRBJ2-2; no firm D call. Germline V CDR1 and CDR2: SNHLY, FYNNEI. The CDR3 totals 14 residues. V lost 7 bases and J 2 bases, leaving 11 bases between the germline ends. Written as DNA, the CDR3 is TGTGCCAGCATGAGTGGTTACAACACCGGGGAGCTGTTTTTT. Amino acids: CASMSGYNTGELFF.

This sequence joins TRBV29-1 and TRBJ1-1, with 7 bases aligning to TRBD1. The CDR3 extends over 12 amino acids. Germline CDR1 SQVTM, CDR2 ANQGSEA. V gave up 5 bases and J gave up 6 bases; unmatched junction bases: 6. This CDR3 reads CSVLPQGAEAFF. Here the CDR3 DNA reads TGCAGCGTTTTGCCTCAGGGGGCTGAAGCTTTCTTT.

The V and J genes are TRBV10-3 and TRBJ1-5; possibly TRBD1 for D (5 bases). CDR3 length: 15 residues. Germline values: CDR1 ENHRY, CDR2 SYGVKD. The V end lost 5 bases, the J end lost 3 bases, and 14 bases lay between the germline ends. Here the CDR3 reads CAISPTGPSNQPQHF. DNA for the CDR3: TGTGCCATCAGTCCAACAGGACCTTCCAATCAGCCCCAGCATTTT.

V gene TRBV19 combines with J gene TRBJ2-1, with D perhaps TRBD2 (5 bases). CDR3 length: 12 amino acids. V lost 3 bases, J lost 7 bases, and 7 bases lay in between. Germline V gene sequence: CDR1 LNHDA, CDR2 SQIVND (reference sequence). Here the CDR3 DNA reads TGTGCCAGTAGTATGTGGGAGAATGAGCAGTTCTTC. Encoded protein: CASSMWENEQFF.

The V gene is TRBV10-3, the J gene TRBJ2-7; D is possibly TRBD2 (7 bases). V lost 6 bases and J lost 1, with 19 bases in between. The CDR3 runs to 16 residues. Germline lookup yields CDR1 ENHRY and CDR2 SYGVKD. The CDR3 region has the DNA TGTGCCATCAGAGGTGGGGGGGCGAAATATTCCTACGAGCAGTACTTC. This sequence encodes CAIRGGGAKYSYEQYF.

This clone showed up just a few times. CDR3 DNA sequence: TGTGCCAGCAGTTTATGGGACAGCTCCTACGAGCAGTACTTC. It is translated as CASSLWDSSYEQYF. The chain has TRBV27 and TRBJ2-7; TRBD1 agrees at 7 bases. The CDR3 length is 14 residues. V shed 1 base, J shed 0 bases, and the junction held 0 bases outside the gene matches. Germline CDR1 MNHEY, CDR2 SMNVEV (reference sequence).

CDR3 bases: TGCAGTGCTAGTCGAGAATTCGCCTACGAGCAGTACTTC. It specifies CSASREFAYEQYF. The chain recombines TRBV20-1 with TRBJ2-7; D uncertain. There are 13 residues in the CDR3. The germline V gene encodes CDR1 DFQATT and CDR2 SNEGSKA (reference sequence). The germline V and J ends were trimmed by 3 bases and 2 bases, with 11 bases remaining between them.

This clone was seen once. The chain is built from TRBV7-6 and TRBJ2-2; TRBD1 agrees at 9 bases. The germline gives CDR1 SGHVS, CDR2 FNYEAQ. The CDR3 has 18 amino acids. Germline trimming cut 1 base from V and 0 bases from J; bases unmatched to any gene: 6. In DNA, the CDR3 is TGTGCCAGCAGCTTAGAACCCTACAGGGGGCCGAACACCGGGGAGCTGTTTTTT. It encodes CASSLEPYRGPNTGELFF.

This clone appeared once. The chain combines TRBV5-8 with TRBJ2-1; a possible D gene is TRBD1 (6 bases). Trimming stripped 4 bases from V and 5 bases from J, with 16 bases between. CDR1 and CDR2 (germline): SGHTS, YDEGEE. The CDR3 consists of 15 residues. In nucleotides, the CDR3 is TGTGCCAGCAGCAGGACAGCAATTGTAAACAATGAGCAGTTCTTC. Its protein product is CASSRTAIVNNEQFF.